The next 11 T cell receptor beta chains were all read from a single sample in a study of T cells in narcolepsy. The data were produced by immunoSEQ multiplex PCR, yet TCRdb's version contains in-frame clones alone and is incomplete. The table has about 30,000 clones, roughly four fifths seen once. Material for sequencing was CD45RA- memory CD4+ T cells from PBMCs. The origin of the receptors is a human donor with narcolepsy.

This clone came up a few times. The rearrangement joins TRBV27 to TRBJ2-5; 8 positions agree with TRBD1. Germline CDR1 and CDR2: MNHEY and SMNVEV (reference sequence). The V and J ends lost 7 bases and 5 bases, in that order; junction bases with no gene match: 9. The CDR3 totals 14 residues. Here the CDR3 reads CASKTQGDSETQYF. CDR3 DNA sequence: TGTGCCAGCAAAACACAGGGGGACTCGGAGACCCAGTACTTC.

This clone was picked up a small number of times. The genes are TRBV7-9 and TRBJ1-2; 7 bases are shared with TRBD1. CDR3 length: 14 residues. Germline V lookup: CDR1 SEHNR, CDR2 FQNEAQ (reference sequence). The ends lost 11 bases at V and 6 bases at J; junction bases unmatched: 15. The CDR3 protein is CAEAGTADGDGYTF. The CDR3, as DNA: TGTGCCGAGGCCGGGACAGCGGACGGAGATGGCTACACCTTC.

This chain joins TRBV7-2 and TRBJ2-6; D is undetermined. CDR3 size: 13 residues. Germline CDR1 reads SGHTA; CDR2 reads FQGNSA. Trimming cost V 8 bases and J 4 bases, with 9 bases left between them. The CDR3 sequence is CASEGDGANVLTF. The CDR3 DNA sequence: TGTGCCAGCGAAGGTGACGGGGCCAACGTCCTGACTTTC.

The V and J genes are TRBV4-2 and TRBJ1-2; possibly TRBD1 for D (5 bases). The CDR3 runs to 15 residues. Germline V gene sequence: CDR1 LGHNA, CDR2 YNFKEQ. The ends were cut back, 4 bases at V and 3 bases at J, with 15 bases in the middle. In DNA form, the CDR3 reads TGTGCCAGCAGCCGGGACTTGGGGGGGGACTATGGCTACACCTTC. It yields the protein CASSRDLGGDYGYTF.

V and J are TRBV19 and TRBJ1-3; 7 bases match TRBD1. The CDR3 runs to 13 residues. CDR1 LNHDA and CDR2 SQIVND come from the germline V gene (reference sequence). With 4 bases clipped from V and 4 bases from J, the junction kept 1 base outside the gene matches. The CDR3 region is CASSTDRGNTIYF. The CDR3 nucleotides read TGTGCCAGTAGTACGGACAGGGGAAACACCATATATTTT.

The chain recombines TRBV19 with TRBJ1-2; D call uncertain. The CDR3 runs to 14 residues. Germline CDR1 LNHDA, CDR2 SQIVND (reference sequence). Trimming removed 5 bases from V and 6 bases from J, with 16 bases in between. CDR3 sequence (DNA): TGTGCCAGTAGTTATAGGCCTCTCGAGGATGGCTACACCTTC. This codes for CASSYRPLEDGYTF.

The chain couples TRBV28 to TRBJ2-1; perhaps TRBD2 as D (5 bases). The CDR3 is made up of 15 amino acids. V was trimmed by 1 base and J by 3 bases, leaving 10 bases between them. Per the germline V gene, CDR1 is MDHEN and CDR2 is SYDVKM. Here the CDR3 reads CASSLFRGDYNEQFF. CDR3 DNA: TGTGCCAGCAGTTTATTCCGGGGTGACTACAATGAGCAGTTCTTC.

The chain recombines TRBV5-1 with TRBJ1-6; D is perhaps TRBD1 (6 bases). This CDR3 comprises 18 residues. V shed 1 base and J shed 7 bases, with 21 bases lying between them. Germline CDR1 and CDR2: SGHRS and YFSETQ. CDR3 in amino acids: CASSLLLGPRGGNSPLHF. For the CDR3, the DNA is TGCGCCAGCAGCTTGTTGTTAGGGCCCAGGGGAGGGAATTCACCCCTCCACTTT.

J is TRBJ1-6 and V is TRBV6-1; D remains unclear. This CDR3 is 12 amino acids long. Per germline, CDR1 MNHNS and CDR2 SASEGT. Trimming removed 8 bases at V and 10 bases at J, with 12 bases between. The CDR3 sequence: CASQNLMSPLHF. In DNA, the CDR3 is TGTGCCAGCCAGAACCTAATGTCACCCCTCCACTTT.

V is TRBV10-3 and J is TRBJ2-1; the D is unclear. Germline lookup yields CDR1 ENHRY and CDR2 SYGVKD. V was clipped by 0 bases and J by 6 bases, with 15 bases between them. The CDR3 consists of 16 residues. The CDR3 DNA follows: TGTGCCATCAGTGAGTCGAGGAGAGGCAGAAGCAATGAGCAGTTCTTC. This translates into CAISESRRGRSNEQFF.

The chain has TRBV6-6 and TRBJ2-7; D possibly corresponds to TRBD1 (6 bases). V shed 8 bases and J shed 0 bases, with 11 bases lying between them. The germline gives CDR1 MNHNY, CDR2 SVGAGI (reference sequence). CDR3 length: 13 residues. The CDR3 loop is CASGDTISYEQYF. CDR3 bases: TGTGCCAGCGGGGACACCATCTCCTACGAGCAGTACTTC.